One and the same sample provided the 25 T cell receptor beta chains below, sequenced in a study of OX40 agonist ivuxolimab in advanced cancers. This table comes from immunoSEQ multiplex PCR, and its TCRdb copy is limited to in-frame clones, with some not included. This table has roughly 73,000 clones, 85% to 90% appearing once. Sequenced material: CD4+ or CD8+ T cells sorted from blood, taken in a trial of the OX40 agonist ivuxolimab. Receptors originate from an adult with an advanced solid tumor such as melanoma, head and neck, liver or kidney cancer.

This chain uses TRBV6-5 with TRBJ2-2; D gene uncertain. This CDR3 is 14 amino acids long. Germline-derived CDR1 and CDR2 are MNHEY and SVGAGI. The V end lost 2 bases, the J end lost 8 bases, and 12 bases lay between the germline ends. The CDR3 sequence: CASSYRASRGELFF. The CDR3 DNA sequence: TGTGCCAGCAGTTACAGGGCCTCAAGGGGGGAGCTGTTTTTT.

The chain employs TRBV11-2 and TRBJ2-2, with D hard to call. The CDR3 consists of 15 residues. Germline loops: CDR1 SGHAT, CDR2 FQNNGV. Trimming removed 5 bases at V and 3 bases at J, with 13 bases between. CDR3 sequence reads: CASSNLIRDTGELFF. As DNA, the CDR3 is TGTGCCAGCAGCAACCTAATCAGAGACACCGGGGAGCTGTTTTTT.

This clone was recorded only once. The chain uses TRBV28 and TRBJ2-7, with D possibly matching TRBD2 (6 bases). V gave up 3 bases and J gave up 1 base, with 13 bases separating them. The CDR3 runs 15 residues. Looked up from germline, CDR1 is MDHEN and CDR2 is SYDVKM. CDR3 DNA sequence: TGTGCCAGCAGTTTCCGGGCTAGCGCTTCCTACGAGCAGTACTTC. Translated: CASSFRASASYEQYF.

The CDR3 here is CASRPGPSSYNEQFF. The CDR3 DNA follows: TGCGCCAGCAGACCCGGACCGAGCTCCTACAATGAGCAGTTCTTC. The chain employs TRBV4-1 and TRBJ2-1; D gene ambiguous. The CDR3 is 15 amino acids. Trimming stripped 6 bases from V and 0 bases from J, with 12 bases between. Looked up from germline, CDR1 is MGHRA and CDR2 is YSYEKL.

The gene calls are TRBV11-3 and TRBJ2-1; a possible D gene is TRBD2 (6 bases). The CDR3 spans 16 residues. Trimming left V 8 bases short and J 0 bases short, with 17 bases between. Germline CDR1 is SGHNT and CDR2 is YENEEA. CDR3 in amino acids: CASQARLGGSYNEQFF. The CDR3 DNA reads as TGTGCCAGCCAGGCCCGGTTGGGGGGCTCCTACAATGAGCAGTTCTTC.

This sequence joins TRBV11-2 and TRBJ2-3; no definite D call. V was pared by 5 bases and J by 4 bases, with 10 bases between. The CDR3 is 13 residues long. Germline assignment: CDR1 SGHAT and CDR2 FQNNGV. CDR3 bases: TGTGCCAGCAGCCCCTCTCGGTCAGATACGCAGTATTTT. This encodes CASSPSRSDTQYF.

The CDR3 nucleotides are TGCGCCAGCAGCTTAGTGGACGCGAACACCGGGGAGCTGTTTTTT. Translated, it gives CASSLVDANTGELFF. The genes are TRBV5-1 and TRBJ2-2, with D unclear. Germline CDR1 is SGHRS and CDR2 is YFSETQ. This CDR3 spans 15 amino acids. Trimming left V 2 bases short and J 0 bases short, with 8 bases between.

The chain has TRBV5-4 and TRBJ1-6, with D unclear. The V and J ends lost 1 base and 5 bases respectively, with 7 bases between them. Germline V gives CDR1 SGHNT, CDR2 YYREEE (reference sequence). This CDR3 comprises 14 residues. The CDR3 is CASSLTSDNSPLHF. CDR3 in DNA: TGTGCCAGCAGCTTGACGTCAGATAATTCACCCCTCCACTTT.

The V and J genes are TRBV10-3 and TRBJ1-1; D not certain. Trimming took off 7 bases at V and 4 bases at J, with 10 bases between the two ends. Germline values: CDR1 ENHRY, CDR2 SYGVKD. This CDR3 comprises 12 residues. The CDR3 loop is CAIKGILTEAFF. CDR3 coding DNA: TGTGCCATCAAAGGGATCCTCACTGAAGCTTTCTTT.

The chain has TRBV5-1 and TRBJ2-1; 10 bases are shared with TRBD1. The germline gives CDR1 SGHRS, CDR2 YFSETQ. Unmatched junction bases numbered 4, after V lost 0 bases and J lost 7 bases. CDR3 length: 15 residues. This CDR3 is CASSLGQGAQNEQFF. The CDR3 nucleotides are TGCGCCAGCAGCTTGGGACAGGGGGCGCAGAATGAGCAGTTCTTC.

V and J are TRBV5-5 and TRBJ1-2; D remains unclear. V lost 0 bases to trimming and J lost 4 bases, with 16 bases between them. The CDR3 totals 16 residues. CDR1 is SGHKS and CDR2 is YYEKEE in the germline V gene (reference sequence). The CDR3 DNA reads TGTGCCAGCAGCTTGGGCGGTTCGGCAGCGGGCTATGGCTACACCTTC. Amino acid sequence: CASSLGGSAAGYGYTF.

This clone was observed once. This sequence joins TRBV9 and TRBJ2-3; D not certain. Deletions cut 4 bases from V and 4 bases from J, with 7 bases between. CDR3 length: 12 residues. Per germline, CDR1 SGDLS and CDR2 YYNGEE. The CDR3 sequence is CASSPSADTQYF. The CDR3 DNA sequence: TGTGCCAGCAGCCCCTCCGCAGATACGCAGTATTTT.

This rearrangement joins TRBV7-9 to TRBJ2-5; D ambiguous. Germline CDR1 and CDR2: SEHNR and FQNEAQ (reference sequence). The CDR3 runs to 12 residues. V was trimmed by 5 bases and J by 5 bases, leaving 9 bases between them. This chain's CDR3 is CASSLTRETQYF. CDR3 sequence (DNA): TGTGCCAGCAGCCTAACCAGGGAGACCCAGTACTTC.

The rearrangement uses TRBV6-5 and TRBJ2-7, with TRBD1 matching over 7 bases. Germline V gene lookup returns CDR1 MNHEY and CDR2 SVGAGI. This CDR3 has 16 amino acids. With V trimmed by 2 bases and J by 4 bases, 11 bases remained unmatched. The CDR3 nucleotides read TGTGCCAGCAGTTACCCCCACCGGGACAGTGTTTACGAGCAGTACTTC. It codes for CASSYPHRDSVYEQYF.

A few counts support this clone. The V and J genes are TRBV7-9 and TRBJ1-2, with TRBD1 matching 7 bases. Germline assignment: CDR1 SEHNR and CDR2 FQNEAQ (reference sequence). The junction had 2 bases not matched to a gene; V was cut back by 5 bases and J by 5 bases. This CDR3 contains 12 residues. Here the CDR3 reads CASSPGGYGYTF. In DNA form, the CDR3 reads TGTGCCAGCAGCCCAGGGGGGTATGGCTACACCTTC.

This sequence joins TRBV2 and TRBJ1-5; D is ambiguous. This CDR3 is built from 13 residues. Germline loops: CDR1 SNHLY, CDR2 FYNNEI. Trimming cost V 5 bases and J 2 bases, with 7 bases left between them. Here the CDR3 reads CASSSEGNQPQHF. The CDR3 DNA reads TGTGCCAGCAGTTCCGAGGGCAATCAGCCCCAGCATTTT.

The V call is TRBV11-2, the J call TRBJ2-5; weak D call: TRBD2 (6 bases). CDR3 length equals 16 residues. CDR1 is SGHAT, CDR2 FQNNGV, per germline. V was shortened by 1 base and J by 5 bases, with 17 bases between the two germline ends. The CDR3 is CASSLGAGFTSETQYF. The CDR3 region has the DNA TGTGCCAGCAGCTTAGGGGCGGGGTTCACGTCGGAGACCCAGTACTTC.

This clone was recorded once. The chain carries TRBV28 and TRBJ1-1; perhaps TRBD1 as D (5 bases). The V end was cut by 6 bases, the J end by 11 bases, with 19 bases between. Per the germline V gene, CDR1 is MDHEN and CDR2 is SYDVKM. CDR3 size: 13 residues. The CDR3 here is CASSPLTWGEAFF. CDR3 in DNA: TGTGCCAGCAGCCCCTTAACCTGGGGCGAGGCTTTCTTT.

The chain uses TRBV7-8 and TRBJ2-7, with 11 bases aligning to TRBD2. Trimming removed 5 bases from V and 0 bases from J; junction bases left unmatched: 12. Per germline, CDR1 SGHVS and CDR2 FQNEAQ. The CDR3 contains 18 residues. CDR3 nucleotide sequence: TGTGCCAGCAGCCCTAGGGGGTTAGCGGGAGGGAGCTCCTACGAGCAGTACTTC. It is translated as CASSPRGLAGGSSYEQYF. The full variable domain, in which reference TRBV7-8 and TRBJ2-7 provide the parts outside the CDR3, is GAGVSQSPRYKVAKRGQDVALRCDPISGHVSLFWYQQALGQGPEFLTYFQNEAQLDKSGLPSDRFFAERPEGSVSTLKIQRTQQEDSAVYLCASSPRGLAGGSSYEQYFGPGTRLTVT.

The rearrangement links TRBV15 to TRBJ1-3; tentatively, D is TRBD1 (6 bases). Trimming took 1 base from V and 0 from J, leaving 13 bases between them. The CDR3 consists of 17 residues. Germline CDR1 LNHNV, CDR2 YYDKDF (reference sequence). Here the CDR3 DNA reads TGTGCCACCAGCAGAGGCGGACAGTTCTTCTCTGGAAACACCATATATTTT. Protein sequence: CATSRGGQFFSGNTIYF.

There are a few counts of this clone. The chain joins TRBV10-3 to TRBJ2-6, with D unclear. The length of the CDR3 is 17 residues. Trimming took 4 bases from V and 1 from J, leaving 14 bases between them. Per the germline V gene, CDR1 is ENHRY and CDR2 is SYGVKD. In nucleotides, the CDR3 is TGTGCCATCAGTGGGACCTCACACAGTTCTGGGGCCAACGTCCTGACTTTC. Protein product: CAISGTSHSSGANVLTF.

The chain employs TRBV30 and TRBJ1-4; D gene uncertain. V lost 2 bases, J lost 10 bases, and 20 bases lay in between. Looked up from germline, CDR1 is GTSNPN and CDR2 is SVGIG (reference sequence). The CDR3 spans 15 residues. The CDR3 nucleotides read TGTGCCTGGAGTACCGCGCCGGGGATACGGGGAAAACTGTTTTTT. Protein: CAWSTAPGIRGKLFF.

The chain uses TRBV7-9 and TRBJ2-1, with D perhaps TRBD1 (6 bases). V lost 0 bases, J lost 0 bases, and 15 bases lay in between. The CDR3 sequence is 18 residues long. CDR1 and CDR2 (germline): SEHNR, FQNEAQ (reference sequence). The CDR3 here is CASSLAQGGHSSYNEQFF. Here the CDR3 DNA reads TGTGCCAGCAGCTTAGCACAGGGCGGCCACTCCTCCTACAATGAGCAGTTCTTC.

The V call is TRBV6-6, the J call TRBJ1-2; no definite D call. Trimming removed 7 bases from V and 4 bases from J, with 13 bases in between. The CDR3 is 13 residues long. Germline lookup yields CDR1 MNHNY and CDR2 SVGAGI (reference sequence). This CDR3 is CASIADTRYGYTF. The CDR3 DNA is TGTGCCAGCATCGCAGACACCCGCTATGGCTACACCTTC.

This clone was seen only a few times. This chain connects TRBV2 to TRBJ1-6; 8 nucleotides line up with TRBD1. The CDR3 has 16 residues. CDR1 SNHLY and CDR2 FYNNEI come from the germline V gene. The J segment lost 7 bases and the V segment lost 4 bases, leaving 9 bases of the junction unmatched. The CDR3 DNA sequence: TGTGCCAGCAGTGTTCCCCTTCAGGGGGCGAATTCACCCCTCCACTTT. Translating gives CASSVPLQGANSPLHF.